The present T cell receptor beta chain was sequenced within a study of T cell responses to AZD1222 COVID-19 vaccine. Study details: Second doses at about 4 or about 12 weeks were pooled.

Of note for this clone: Antigen: not known.

Study outcomes and limitations: Baseline serology detected seropositivity in only a handful of AZD1222 recipients.

The repertoire was sequenced with immunoSEQ multiplex PCR; TCRdb's copy has only in-frame clones and lacks some. The profile shows approximately 70,000 clones, around 85% of them singletons. The CDR3 consists of 15 residues. Unmatched junction bases numbered 8, after V lost 4 bases and J lost 3 bases. Looked up from germline, CDR1 is LGHDT and CDR2 is YNNKEL (reference sequence). This chain connects TRBV3-1 (or the pseudogene TRBV3-2) to TRBJ2-7; 8 nucleotides align to TRBD1. Sequenced material: peripheral blood, taken on day 0 of AZD1222 vaccination. The source is an adult in good health. The CDR3 DNA reads as TGTGCCAGCAGCCCCCGGGGACAGGCCCACTACGAGCAGTACTTC. Protein product: CASSPRGQAHYEQYF.